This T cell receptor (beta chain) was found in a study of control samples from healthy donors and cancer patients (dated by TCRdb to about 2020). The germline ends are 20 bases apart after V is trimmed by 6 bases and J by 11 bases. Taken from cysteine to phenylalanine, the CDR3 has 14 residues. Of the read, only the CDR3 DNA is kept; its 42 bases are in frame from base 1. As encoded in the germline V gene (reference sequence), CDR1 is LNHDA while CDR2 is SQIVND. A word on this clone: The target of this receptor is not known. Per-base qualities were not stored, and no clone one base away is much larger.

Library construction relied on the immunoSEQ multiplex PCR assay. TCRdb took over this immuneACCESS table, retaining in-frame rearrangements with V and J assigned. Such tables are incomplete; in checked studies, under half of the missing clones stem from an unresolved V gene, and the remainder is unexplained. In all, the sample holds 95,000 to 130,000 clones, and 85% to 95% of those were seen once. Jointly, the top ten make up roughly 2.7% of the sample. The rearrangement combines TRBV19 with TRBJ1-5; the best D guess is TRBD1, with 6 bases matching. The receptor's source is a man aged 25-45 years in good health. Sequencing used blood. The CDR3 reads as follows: CASRSVGAAPTQHF. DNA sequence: TGTGCCAGTAGGAGCGTGGGGGCAGCCCCCACCCAGCATTTT.